These T cell receptor beta chains were read from a single sample in a study of metastatic and nonmetastatic thyroid tumors. TCRdb redid the clone calls on the PCR reads using MiXCR. The data contain roughly 8,900 clones, about a quarter of them singletons. The sequenced sample consisted of adjacent normal tissue. These receptors came from a female donor with papillary thyroid cancer or a benign thyroid nodule (not recorded which). Some clones in this sample may be carry-over from other donors' samples. Each CDR3 is given with its conserved first and last residue. The order of the fields is D gene, V gene, CDR3 protein. A D gene is named only where the DNA matches it firmly.

d_call: .
v_call: TRBV29-1
cdr3_aa: CSVAGANTGELFF

d_call: .
v_call: TRBV27
cdr3_aa: CASSSSGVHEQYF

d_call: TRBD2
v_call: TRBV6-1
cdr3_aa: CASSLVAGIQETQYF

d_call: .
v_call: TRBV4-3
cdr3_aa: CASSQALGSYGYTF

d_call: .
v_call: TRBV20-1
cdr3_aa: CSARDSGGHSGNTIYF

d_call: .
v_call: TRBV19
cdr3_aa: CASSIPVELFF

d_call: .
v_call: TRBV2
cdr3_aa: CASSTRTVEGAFF

d_call: .
v_call: TRBV9
cdr3_aa: CASSPRGERYNEQFF

d_call: .
v_call: TRBV6-1
cdr3_aa: CATRTRVDSPLHF

d_call: .
v_call: TRBV15
cdr3_aa: CATAAPGDGSNQPQHF

d_call: .
v_call: TRBV15
cdr3_aa: CATSSAGTTSIYEQYF

d_call: TRBD1
v_call: TRBV7-8
cdr3_aa: CASSLAGTGSYNSPLHF

d_call: .
v_call: TRBV20-1
cdr3_aa: CSAIGHSNQPQHF

d_call: TRBD2
v_call: TRBV24-1
cdr3_aa: CATSDLPSASGDTDTQYF

d_call: TRBD2
v_call: TRBV19
cdr3_aa: CASRQTSGRDEQYF

d_call: .
v_call: TRBV12-3/TRBV12-4
cdr3_aa: CASSLGWNTGELFF

d_call: .
v_call: TRBV6-1
cdr3_aa: CASSVEGPTEAFF

d_call: TRBD2
v_call: TRBV11-2
cdr3_aa: CASSLEVGGDTQYF

d_call: .
v_call: TRBV11-2
cdr3_aa: CASSPRGVRGYEQYF

d_call: .
v_call: TRBV20-1
cdr3_aa: CSARVGRGESQPQHF

d_call: .
v_call: TRBV12-5
cdr3_aa: CVSGIGQIGYSNQTQHF

d_call: TRBD1
v_call: TRBV2
cdr3_aa: CASSRQGAVYEQYF

d_call: .
v_call: TRBV27
cdr3_aa: CASCFGVVVYNEQFF

d_call: .
v_call: TRBV11-2
cdr3_aa: CASSPLLGSPDTQYF

d_call: .
v_call: TRBV27
cdr3_aa: CASSLSAGTLDTQYF

d_call: TRBD1
v_call: TRBV10-3
cdr3_aa: CAITPGQGVHEQFF

d_call: .
v_call: TRBV6-1
cdr3_aa: CASSERGLEGVVGFF

d_call: TRBD2
v_call: TRBV12-3/TRBV12-4
cdr3_aa: CASSLGLASTDTQYF

d_call: .
v_call: TRBV25-1
cdr3_aa: CASSGGPSGKYEQYF

d_call: TRBD1
v_call: TRBV11-1
cdr3_aa: CVSSDTGGRRATYEKLFF

d_call: .
v_call: TRBV28
cdr3_aa: CAISLGMSSYEQYF

d_call: .
v_call: TRBV20-1
cdr3_aa: CSAENAITDTQYF

d_call: TRBD2
v_call: TRBV20-1
cdr3_aa: CSARDLAGAGTGELFF

d_call: .
v_call: TRBV2
cdr3_aa: CASSEGGADTEAFF

d_call: TRBD1
v_call: TRBV7-9
cdr3_aa: CASRRIQTGHEQYF

d_call: .
v_call: TRBV10-2
cdr3_aa: CASVGAVSSYEQYF

d_call: TRBD1
v_call: TRBV11-2
cdr3_aa: CASSLYSAPGQGPEAFF